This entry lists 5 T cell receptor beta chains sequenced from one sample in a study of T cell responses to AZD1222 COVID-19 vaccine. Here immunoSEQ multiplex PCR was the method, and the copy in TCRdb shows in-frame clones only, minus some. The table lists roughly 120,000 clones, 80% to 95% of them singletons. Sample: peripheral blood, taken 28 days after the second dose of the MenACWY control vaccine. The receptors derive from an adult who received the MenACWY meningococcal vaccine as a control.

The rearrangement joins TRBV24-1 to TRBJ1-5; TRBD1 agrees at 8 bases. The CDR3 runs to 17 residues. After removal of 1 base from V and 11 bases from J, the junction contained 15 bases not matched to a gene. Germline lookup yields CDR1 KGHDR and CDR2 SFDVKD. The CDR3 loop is CATSDLKKRQGYESQHF. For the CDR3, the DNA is TGTGCCACCAGTGATTTAAAAAAGAGACAGGGGTACGAATCCCAGCATTTT.

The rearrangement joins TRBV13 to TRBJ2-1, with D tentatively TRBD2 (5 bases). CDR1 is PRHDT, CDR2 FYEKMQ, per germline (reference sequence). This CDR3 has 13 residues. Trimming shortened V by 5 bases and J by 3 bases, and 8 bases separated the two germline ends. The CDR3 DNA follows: TGTGCCAGCAGCCTCCGGGACTACAATGAGCAGTTCTTC. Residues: CASSLRDYNEQFF.

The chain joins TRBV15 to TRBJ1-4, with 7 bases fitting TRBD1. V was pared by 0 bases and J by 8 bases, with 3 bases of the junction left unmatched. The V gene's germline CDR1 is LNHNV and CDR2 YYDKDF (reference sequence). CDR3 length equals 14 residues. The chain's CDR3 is CATSRDRGVEKLFF. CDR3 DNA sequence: TGTGCCACCAGCAGAGACAGGGGGGTCGAAAAACTGTTTTTT.

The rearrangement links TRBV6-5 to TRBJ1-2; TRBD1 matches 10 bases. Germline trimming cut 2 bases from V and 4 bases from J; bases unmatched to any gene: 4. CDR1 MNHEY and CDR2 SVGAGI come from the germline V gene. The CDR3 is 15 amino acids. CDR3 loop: CASSYPGQGSYGYTF. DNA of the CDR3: TGTGCCAGCAGTTACCCGGGACAGGGGTCCTATGGCTACACCTTC.

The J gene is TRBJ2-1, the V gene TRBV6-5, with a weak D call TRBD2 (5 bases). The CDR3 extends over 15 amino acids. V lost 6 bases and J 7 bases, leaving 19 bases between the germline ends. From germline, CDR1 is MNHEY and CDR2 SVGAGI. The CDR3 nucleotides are TGTGCCAGCAGAGGTACGGGATGGAATTCGAATGAGCAGTTCTTC. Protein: CASRGTGWNSNEQFF.